The table lists the clone carrying this T cell receptor beta chain with a few counts. The identical CDR3 is also encoded by other nucleotide sequences in the sample. Some clones are missing from TCRdb's copy, which holds only in-frame ones; the method was immunoSEQ multiplex PCR. The data show about 60,000 clones, 70% to 80% seen once. The data are from a study of radiotherapy plus CTLA-4 blockade in lung cancer. The CDR3 is 17 residues long. Germline CDR1 reads SGHVS; CDR2 reads FQNEAQ. The V and J ends lost 1 base and 6 bases, in that order; junction bases with no gene match: 7. The source material was peripheral blood, sampled from a patient treated with radiotherapy plus ipilimumab. The clonotype comes from a human donor with non-small cell lung cancer who had a partial response to radiotherapy plus ipilimumab. The chain is built from TRBV7-8 and TRBJ1-5, with 12 bases lining up with TRBD1. CDR3 loop: CASSLDWGTGGIQPQHF. Written as DNA, the CDR3 is TGTGCCAGCAGCTTAGATTGGGGGACAGGGGGCATTCAGCCCCAGCATTTT.